Here is one TCR beta chain with its context. The sample comes from a study of blood T cell repertoires in COVID-19. Trimming stripped 5 bases from V and 2 bases from J, with 20 bases between. This CDR3 is 17 amino acids long. Germline V lookup: CDR1 MNHEY, CDR2 SMNVEV (reference sequence). The protocol was immunoSEQ multiplex PCR, while the TCRdb copy is restricted to in-frame clones and leaves out a portion. The repertoire consists of fewer than 150,000 clones, with about 86% occurring once and the leading ten covering about 1%. V gene TRBV27 combines with J gene TRBJ2-3, with TRBD2 as a possible D gene (6 bases). The sequenced sample consisted of peripheral blood. The clonotype comes from a woman aged 50 to 60 with active or convalescent COVID-19. CDR3 protein: CASSLPDAGRITDTQYF. The DNA of the CDR3 is TGTGCCAGCAGTCTCCCGGACGCGGGGAGGATCACAGATACGCAGTATTTT.